The next 28 T cell receptor beta chains were all read from a single sample in a study of blood T cell repertoires in COVID-19. Assay used: immunoSEQ multiplex PCR; TCRdb lists only in-frame clones, some missing. The sample gives 20,000 or so clones, 75% to 90% of which show up once; about 3% is in the top ten. The sample consisted of peripheral blood. The receptors here all came from a human donor in a cohort sampled during active COVID-19.

The chain combines TRBV19 with TRBJ1-1; D is perhaps TRBD1 (6 bases). The CDR3 has 14 amino acids. Germline V gene data show CDR1 as LNHDA and CDR2 as SQIVND (reference sequence). With 5 bases removed from V and 10 bases from J, the gap between germline ends came to 20 bases. For the CDR3, the DNA is TGTGCCAGTAGTCCTCAACTGTCAGGGGTGTTAGCTTTCTTT. It is translated as CASSPQLSGVLAFF.

The rearrangement joins TRBV27 to TRBJ2-2, with 8 bases lining up with TRBD1. V lost 5 bases to trimming and J lost 4 bases; unmatched junction nucleotides: 3. The CDR3 runs to 14 residues. Germline lookup yields CDR1 MNHEY and CDR2 SMNVEV (reference sequence). For the CDR3, the DNA is TGTGCCAGCAGTCCCAGGGGGCCCACCGGGGAGCTGTTTTTT. It is translated as CASSPRGPTGELFF.

This clone occurred a few times. V gene TRBV3-1 (or the pseudogene TRBV3-2) combines with J gene TRBJ1-4; D unresolved. Trimming removed 2 bases at V and 5 bases at J, with 6 bases between. From germline, CDR1 is LGHDT and CDR2 YNNKEL (reference sequence). The CDR3 loop spans 13 amino acids. CDR3 in amino acids: CASSQMRNEKLFF. CDR3 nucleotides: TGTGCCAGCAGCCAAATGAGGAATGAAAAACTGTTTTTT.

The chain recombines TRBV6-5 with TRBJ2-1, with 7 bases fitting TRBD2. The CDR3 length is 15 residues. The V and J ends lost 6 bases and 3 bases, in that order; junction bases with no gene match: 8. Germline assignment: CDR1 MNHEY and CDR2 SVGAGI. The DNA of the CDR3 is TGTGCCAGCAGCCTGGCCCTAGCGGACTACAATGAGCAGTTCTTC. Translation gives CASSLALADYNEQFF.

The gene calls are TRBV7-2 and TRBJ2-3; TRBD2 is a possible D gene (5 bases). Germline V lookup: CDR1 SGHTA, CDR2 FQGNSA. This CDR3 has 15 residues. Trimming took off 0 bases at V and 1 base at J, with 8 bases between the two ends. DNA of the CDR3: TGTGCCAGCAGCTTAGCGGGAGTGGGCACAGATACGCAGTATTTT. This sequence encodes CASSLAGVGTDTQYF.

The chain uses TRBV25-1 and TRBJ2-7; the match to TRBD1 covers 10 bases. The CDR3 consists of 17 residues. The germline CDR1 and CDR2 sequences are MGHDK and SYGVNS. Trimming took 5 bases from V and 6 from J; bases not matched to a gene: 16. The chain's CDR3 is CASSPLGGDRGILEQYF. CDR3 DNA: TGTGCCAGCAGTCCCCTAGGGGGGGACAGGGGAATTCTCGAGCAGTACTTC.

The chain combines TRBV30 with TRBJ2-1, with D perhaps matching TRBD1 (5 bases). CDR3 length: 14 amino acids. V was shortened by 0 bases and J by 8 bases, with 14 bases between the two germline ends. CDR1 is GTSNPN, CDR2 SVGIG, per germline (reference sequence). The CDR3 nucleotides read TGTGCCTGGAGTGTATGGGCGACCAGGGATGAGCAGTTCTTC. It encodes CAWSVWATRDEQFF.

The rearrangement links TRBV30 to TRBJ2-7; D is possibly TRBD1 (6 bases). Deletions cut 0 bases from V and 5 bases from J, with 8 bases between. This CDR3 is built from 12 residues. Germline CDR1 GTSNPN, CDR2 SVGIG (reference sequence). The CDR3 spells CAWSVDRNEQYF. CDR3 nucleotide sequence: TGTGCCTGGAGTGTAGACAGGAACGAGCAGTACTTC.

The chain carries TRBV24-1 and TRBJ2-1; the D gene is possibly TRBD2 (6 bases). Germline V gene data show CDR1 as KGHDR and CDR2 as SFDVKD. V dropped 6 bases and J dropped 12 bases, with 26 bases sitting between them. This CDR3 is built from 16 residues. CDR3: CATSRGGAGRLGGQFF. As DNA, the CDR3 is TGTGCCACCAGTAGAGGCGGGGCGGGGCGCCTTGGGGGGCAGTTCTTC.

The rearrangement joins TRBV9 to TRBJ2-2; TRBD2 matches 11 bases. V gave up 5 bases and J gave up 6 bases; unmatched junction bases: 9. The CDR3 is made up of 16 amino acids. Germline V lookup: CDR1 SGDLS, CDR2 YYNGEE. For the CDR3, the DNA is TGTGCCAGCAGGCAAGATAGGACTAGCGGGTCCGGGGAGCTGTTTTTT. This sequence encodes CASRQDRTSGSGELFF.

This chain uses TRBV6-1 with TRBJ2-3; TRBD2 agrees at 15 bases. The ends lost 1 base at V and 6 bases at J; junction bases unmatched: 2. CDR1 and CDR2 (germline): MNHNS, SASEGT. The CDR3 is 16 residues long. The CDR3 DNA sequence: TGTGCCAGCAGTGAAGGGACTAGCGGGAGGGGGGATACGCAGTATTTT. Residues: CASSEGTSGRGDTQYF.

The chain carries TRBV24-1 and TRBJ2-7, with 8 bases matching TRBD2. Germline lookup yields CDR1 KGHDR and CDR2 SFDVKD. The CDR3 contains 16 residues. V trimming: 4 bases; J trimming: 2 bases; junction bases outside the gene matches: 9. CDR3: CATSDPSSGRPYEQYF. The DNA of the CDR3 is TGTGCCACCAGTGACCCATCGAGCGGGAGACCCTACGAGCAGTACTTC.

The V gene is TRBV6-5, the J gene TRBJ2-7, with 9 bases aligning to TRBD1. V gave up 8 bases and J gave up 1 base; unmatched junction bases: 3. CDR1 and CDR2 (germline): MNHEY, SVGAGI. The CDR3 has 13 amino acids. The CDR3 here is CASGTGNSYEQYF. In DNA form, the CDR3 reads TGTGCCAGCGGGACAGGGAATTCCTACGAGCAGTACTTC.

This chain uses TRBV18 with TRBJ1-4, with D maybe TRBD1 (6 bases). The CDR3 totals 16 residues. Trimming shortened V by 3 bases and J by 4 bases, and 15 bases separated the two germline ends. The germline V gene encodes CDR1 KGHSH and CDR2 LQKENI. CDR3 protein: CASSPQGGGVNEKLFF. The CDR3 region has the DNA TGTGCCAGCTCACCCCAAGGGGGTGGGGTTAATGAAAAACTGTTTTTT.

This chain connects TRBV19 to TRBJ1-1, with 7 nucleotides matching TRBD1. The germline gives CDR1 LNHDA, CDR2 SQIVND (reference sequence). The CDR3 has 14 residues. The trim removed 7 bases at V and 1 base at J, leaving 6 bases unmatched. CDR3 DNA: TGTGCCAGTAATTACCAGGGGGGGAACACTGAAGCTTTCTTT. Translated: CASNYQGGNTEAFF.

CDR3 sequence: CASSWGPGVLDYTF. The CDR3 DNA sequence: TGCGCCAGCAGCTGGGGTCCGGGGGTTTTGGACTACACCTTC. The chain links TRBV5-1 to TRBJ1-2; D may be TRBD1 (5 bases). The CDR3 has 14 residues. Looked up from germline, CDR1 is SGHRS and CDR2 is YFSETQ. The germline V and J ends were trimmed by 3 bases and 10 bases, with 19 bases remaining between them.

The rearrangement joins TRBV5-5 to TRBJ1-4, with 7 bases that match TRBD1. Trimming at V came to 6 bases and at J to 3 bases, leaving 5 bases not matched to a gene. This CDR3 has 14 amino acids. Per the germline V gene, CDR1 is SGHKS and CDR2 is YYEKEE (reference sequence). CDR3 sequence: CASIMTGPNEKLFF. The DNA for the CDR3 is TGTGCCAGCATCATGACAGGGCCTAATGAAAAACTGTTTTTT. The full variable domain, rest sourced from reference TRBV5-5 and TRBJ1-4, is DAGVTQSPTHLIKTRGQQVTLRCSPISGHKSVSWYQQVLGQGPQFIFQYYEKEERGRGNFPDRFSARQFPNYSSELNVNALLLGDSALYLCASIMTGPNEKLFFGSGTQLSVL.

This clone is a singleton in its sample. V and J are TRBV28 and TRBJ2-5; 8 positions match TRBD2. The germline V gene has CDR1 MDHEN and CDR2 SYDVKM. Germline trimming cut 3 bases from V and 4 bases from J; bases unmatched to any gene: 4. The CDR3 extends over 14 amino acids. The CDR3 sequence: CASSLPRGGETQYF. The DNA of the CDR3 is TGTGCCAGCAGTTTGCCCCGGGGGGGAGAGACCCAGTACTTC.

This chain uses TRBV2 with TRBJ2-2, with D maybe TRBD1 (6 bases). The CDR3 has 14 residues. Germline CDR1 is SNHLY and CDR2 is FYNNEI. V was pared by 8 bases and J by 2 bases, with 12 bases between. The CDR3 nucleotides are TGTGCCAGCCATCGGGACATCAACACCGGGGAGCTGTTTTTT. It is translated as CASHRDINTGELFF.

J is TRBJ2-7 and V is TRBV27; possibly TRBD2 for D (6 bases). V was shortened by 3 bases and J by 3 bases, with 12 bases between the two germline ends. The length of the CDR3 is 14 residues. The germline V gene has CDR1 MNHEY and CDR2 SMNVEV (reference sequence). The CDR3, as DNA: TGTGCCAGCAGTTTTCGGGGGTACAACTACGAGCAGTACTTC. Residues: CASSFRGYNYEQYF.

This clone occurred once. The gene calls are TRBV6-5 and TRBJ2-7; weak D call: TRBD1 (6 bases). With 0 bases removed from V and 1 base from J, the gap between germline ends came to 13 bases. Germline CDR1 and CDR2: MNHEY and SVGAGI. The CDR3 has 16 amino acids. As DNA, the CDR3 is TGTGCCAGCAGTTACTCGAGCAGGGGACAATCCTACGAGCAGTACTTC. Protein product: CASSYSSRGQSYEQYF.

V usage is TRBV12-3 or TRBV12-4 and J usage is TRBJ1-2; maybe TRBD1 (6 bases). There are 12 residues in the CDR3. The V end was cut by 6 bases, the J end by 7 bases, with 12 bases between. CDR3 in amino acids: CASRQGRGGYTF. The CDR3 nucleotides are TGTGCCAGCAGACAGGGAAGGGGTGGCTACACCTTC.

The chain links TRBV5-1 to TRBJ2-3; 9 bases fit TRBD2. This CDR3 region has 17 residues. Trimming removed 5 bases from V and 0 bases from J; junction bases left unmatched: 10. CDR1 SGHRS and CDR2 YFSETQ come from the germline V gene. The CDR3 DNA is TGCGCCAGCAGGCCCGGGACTAGCACATCTAGCACAGATACGCAGTATTTT. Its translation is CASRPGTSTSSTDTQYF.

The chain joins TRBV14 to TRBJ2-1; the D is unclear. V lost 4 bases, J lost 0 bases, and 13 bases lay in between. CDR1 is SGHDN and CDR2 is FVKESK in the germline V gene. The CDR3 contains 16 residues. CDR3 DNA: TGTGCCAGCAGCCCCCTCGCCCTGAGCTCCTACAATGAGCAGTTCTTC. Protein product: CASSPLALSSYNEQFF. The full variable domain, rest sourced from reference TRBV14 and TRBJ2-1, is EAGVTQFPSHSVIEKGQTVTLRCDPISGHDNLYWYRRVMGKEIKFLLHFVKESKQDESGMPNNRFLAERTGGTYSTLKVQPAELEDSGVYFCASSPLALSSYNEQFFGPGTRLTVL.

The chain is built from TRBV28 and TRBJ1-1, with D hard to call. The CDR3 has 13 residues. Germline V CDR1 and CDR2: MDHEN, SYDVKM. V lost 3 bases and J lost 1, with 6 bases in between. Here the CDR3 reads CASSLRANTEAFF. CDR3 nucleotide sequence: TGTGCCAGCAGTTTGAGAGCGAACACTGAAGCTTTCTTT.

This rearrangement joins TRBV28 to TRBJ2-2; 10 nucleotides align to TRBD2. V lost 0 bases and J lost 7; bases outside the gene matches: 5. Germline V CDR1 and CDR2: MDHEN, SYDVKM. The CDR3 has 16 amino acids. The CDR3 coding sequence is TGTGCCAGCAGTTTATGGAGCGGGAGGGTTGGCGGGGAGCTGTTTTTT. Residues: CASSLWSGRVGGELFF.

The chain uses TRBV5-1 and TRBJ1-6; D might be TRBD1 (5 bases). Germline V gene sequence: CDR1 SGHRS, CDR2 YFSETQ. The CDR3 runs 16 residues. Trimming stripped 3 bases from V and 9 bases from J, with 19 bases between. The CDR3 loop reads CASSSESRANSSPLHF. The CDR3 coding sequence is TGCGCCAGCAGCTCCGAGAGCAGGGCGAATAGTTCACCCCTCCACTTT.

Only a few counts were recorded for this clone. As the CDR3 is not closed by the conserved phenylalanine or tryptophan, this likely results from a read error. The DNA is omitted, as the CDR3 cannot be located on it reliably, and the CDR3 follows TCRdb's listing. The chain employs TRBV18 and TRBJ1-1; the D call TRBD1 from the table was never checked on the DNA. A total of 13 residues make up the CDR3, ends included. The germline CDR1 and CDR2 sequences are KGHSH and LQKENI. The CDR3 sequence is CASSLNSKDRPHS.